The rows below give T cell receptor beta chains drawn from one sample of a study of cytomegalovirus exposure and HLA in healthy donors. The data were produced by immunoSEQ multiplex PCR, yet TCRdb's version contains in-frame clones alone and is incomplete. The repertoire has about 73,000 clones, over 85% of them found once; the top ten carry 3.5% to 4%. The sample was PBMCs. Receptors were obtained from a woman under 30 in good health and CMV-seropositive. CDR3s include the opening cysteine and the closing phenylalanine or tryptophan. The D gene is left open where the match is weak. Clone size is shown for a subset of rows, as once, few, many or a class of expanded clone.

V	size	J	D	DNA	CDR3
TRBV27	NA	TRBJ1-1	NA	TGTGCCAGCAGTTTATCGAGGTTAAGTAGTACGGCTTTCTTT	CASSLSRLSSTAFF
TRBV6-1	NA	TRBJ2-5	NA	TGTGCCAGCACCCTATTCGCCGGGGACCAAGAGACCCAGTACTTC	CASTLFAGDQETQYF
TRBV6-6	NA	TRBJ2-7	NA	TGTGCCAGCAGTTACACCCAGGACAGCTCCTACGAGCAGTACTTC	CASSYTQDSSYEQYF
TRBV7-2	NA	TRBJ2-5	TRBD1	TGTGCCAGCAGCTTTGCACCGGGACAGGCTGAGACCCAGTACTTC	CASSFAPGQAETQYF
TRBV18	NA	TRBJ2-2	NA	TGTGCCAGCTCACTTTCTCTCGGGGAGCTGTTTTTT	CASSLSLGELFF
TRBV5-6	NA	TRBJ1-2	NA	TGTGCCAGCAGCCCCCGGGGGGGTGGCTACACCTTC	CASSPRGGGYTF
TRBV6-1	few	TRBJ2-3	NA	TGTGCCAGCAGTGAAGCAGGAGGGGGGGCTAGCACAGATACGCAGTATTTT	CASSEAGGGASTDTQYF
TRBV28	NA	TRBJ2-7	TRBD2	TGTGCCAGCAGTTCGCCGGGACTAGAGACCACCTACGAGCAGTACTTC	CASSSPGLETTYEQYF
TRBV28	NA	TRBJ2-1	NA	TGTGCCAGCACTGAGCTCGGAGGGGAGCAGTTCTTC	CASTELGGEQFF
TRBV7-2	NA	TRBJ1-1	NA	TGTGCCAGCCTCTTACGGGGCGGGGGCAACACTGAAGCTTTCTTT	CASLLRGGGNTEAFF
TRBV27	NA	TRBJ2-7	NA	TGTGCCAGCAGTCTCCGGACTGACGCCTACGAGCAGTACTTC	CASSLRTDAYEQYF
TRBV9	NA	TRBJ1-2	NA	TGTGCCAGCAGCGTAGGTGGGGGGATTGGTGGCTACACCTTC	CASSVGGGIGGYTF
TRBV5-5	NA	TRBJ2-7	TRBD2	TGTGCCAGCAGACGACTAGCGGGTACTACTCAGGGCTTCGAGCAGTACTTC	CASRRLAGTTQGFEQYF
TRBV5-5	NA	TRBJ2-7	NA	TGTGCCAGCAGCCTGACAGGCTACGAGCAGTACTTC	CASSLTGYEQYF
TRBV30	NA	TRBJ1-5	NA	TGTGCCTGGAGTCCCAGGGTTGGCAATCAGCCCCAGCATTTT	CAWSPRVGNQPQHF
TRBV19	NA	TRBJ2-7	TRBD2	TGTGCCAGTAGTATAAGTAAGTCGGCGGGAGGGCCTCGCGACGAGCAGTACTTC	CASSISKSAGGPRDEQYF
TRBV28	NA	TRBJ1-2	TRBD1	TGTGCCAGCAGTCCCACAGGGGCCGTCTATGGCTACACCTTC	CASSPTGAVYGYTF
TRBV7-9	few	TRBJ1-1	NA	TGTGCCAGCAGCTACGCGGGGTTTACTGAAGCTTTCTTT	CASSYAGFTEAFF
TRBV20-1	NA	TRBJ2-1	TRBD2	TGCAGCACTAGCGGATACAATGAGCAGTTCTTC	CSTSGYNEQFF
TRBV18	NA	TRBJ2-2	TRBD2	TGTGCCAGCTCACCACTGGTGATCGGGTCTAGCGGACGCGGGGAGCTGTTTTTT	CASSPLVIGSSGRGELFF
TRBV5-6	NA	TRBJ1-1	NA	TGTGCCAGCAGCTTGGGGGCGGGGCCTGAAGCTTTCTTT	CASSLGAGPEAFF
TRBV7-2	NA	TRBJ1-1	NA	TGTGCCAGCAGCTTAGGCAGATTGAACACTGAAGCTTTCTTT	CASSLGRLNTEAFF
TRBV6-6	NA	TRBJ2-4	TRBD1	TGTGCCAGCAGTCCCGGGACAGGGTCAAACATTCAGTACTTC	CASSPGTGSNIQYF
TRBV6-1	once	TRBJ2-4	NA	TGTGCCAGCAGTCAAGAGCTAGCCAAAAACATTCAGTACTTC	CASSQELAKNIQYF
TRBV6-6	NA	TRBJ2-3	NA	TGTGCCAGCAGTTACTTAGGGGCGACCGCAGATACGCAGTATTTT	CASSYLGATADTQYF
TRBV4-2	NA	TRBJ1-3	NA	TGTGCCAGCAGCCAAGCAAGAAACACCATATATTTT	CASSQARNTIYF
TRBV5-1	NA	TRBJ1-2	TRBD1	TGCGCCAGCAGCTCAGGACAGGGGGTGAATGGCTACACCTTC	CASSSGQGVNGYTF
TRBV9	NA	TRBJ2-1	TRBD2	TGTGCCAGCAGCGTAGACGGCGGGGGGGCCCCCCACAATGAGCAGTTCTTC	CASSVDGGGAPHNEQFF
TRBV7-8	NA	TRBJ2-1	TRBD2	TGTGCCAGCAGCTTAGCGATATCAGCGGGAGGAACCTTCTATGAGCAGTTCTTC	CASSLAISAGGTFYEQFF
TRBV19	NA	TRBJ2-1	NA	TGTGCCAGTAGCTACTACAATGAGCAGTTCTTC	CASSYYNEQFF
TRBV7-2	NA	TRBJ1-2	NA	TGTGCCAGCAGCCCGACAGAATACAACTATGGCTACACCTTC	CASSPTEYNYGYTF
TRBV28	once	TRBJ2-1	TRBD2	TGTGCCAGCTCCCCTTGGACTAGCGGCACCTACAATGAGCAGTTCTTC	CASSPWTSGTYNEQFF
TRBV19	once	TRBJ1-1	NA	TGTGCCAGTAGGGGGGAGGAGGGGAGGTTCACTGAAGCTTTCTTT	CASRGEEGRFTEAFF
TRBV5-5	NA	TRBJ2-2	TRBD2	TGTGCCAGCAGCTGGGGACTAGCGGGAGTAACCGGGGAGCTGTTTTTT	CASSWGLAGVTGELFF
TRBV23-1	NA	TRBJ1-2	NA	TGCGCCAGCAGTCAATCGGTGTTCGGGAGCGCGAGGACTGGCTACACCTTC	CASSQSVFGSARTGYTF
TRBV6-1	few	TRBJ2-7	TRBD2	TGTGCCAGCAGTTTCGGGACTAGCGGGTCCTACGAGCAGTACTTC	CASSFGTSGSYEQYF